This is a list of T cell receptor beta chains from one sample in a study of T cells expressing NK-cell markers. Using the 5' RACE reads, TCRdb records one entry per CDR3 protein without DNA. The sample totals around 100,000 distinct CDR3 sequences. Sequencing was carried out using blood T cells: a sorted CD56 or NKG2C T cell subset, CD4+ or CD8+ T cells, or bulk PBMC T cells (not recorded which). The receptors stem from a woman between 18 and 75 years old in good health. CDR3s include the opening cysteine and the closing phenylalanine or tryptophan. Each record gives: V gene, J gene, CDR3 protein.

TRBV4-3,TRBJ2-1,CASRLRLAGANEQFF
TRBV27,TRBJ2-3,CASSQTPSSTDTQYF
TRBV7-9,TRBJ1-1,CASSLAMSEAFF
TRBV4-1,TRBJ2-5,CASSQAPGLAGDQETQYF
TRBV20-1,TRBJ2-3,CSAREGGADTQYF
TRBV20-1,TRBJ2-3,CSARDSGDNTDTQYF
TRBV13,TRBJ2-3,CASSNRLAGDTQYF
TRBV20-1,TRBJ2-1,CSAREGSYVQFF
TRBV12-3/TRBV12-4,TRBJ2-7,CASSFMGRPYEQYF
TRBV4-3,TRBJ2-1,CASSQGGLAETYNEQFF
TRBV15,TRBJ2-6,CATSSDISGANVLTF
TRBV19,TRBJ2-1,CASSMVGSVGDEQFF
TRBV4-2,TRBJ1-5,CASSQEDRGETGNQPQHF
TRBV19,TRBJ1-2,CASRQWTGATDTF
TRBV12-3/TRBV12-4,TRBJ2-7,CASRPGLAGTPRQYF
TRBV6-1,TRBJ2-5,CASSTGIWETQYF
TRBV24-1,TRBJ2-7,CATSDPIGEQYF
TRBV12-3/TRBV12-4,TRBJ2-2,CASTGDGELFF
TRBV20-1,TRBJ2-3,CSASGGRGADTQYF
TRBV7-9,TRBJ2-2,CASTQTGELFF
TRBV20-1,TRBJ2-2,CSARDFGRGTGELFF
TRBV7-9,TRBJ2-5,CASSPRGQETQYF
TRBV27,TRBJ2-7,CASSTHAGGGYEQYF
TRBV5-4,TRBJ2-1,CASGNGPNEQFF
TRBV3-1,TRBJ1-5,CASGPRDSNQPQHF
TRBV29-1,TRBJ1-2,CSPLIRGHRGYTF
TRBV6-2/TRBV6-3,TRBJ2-3,CASSYLVGAGGGDTQYF
TRBV7-9,TRBJ2-7,CASSQPGGYEQYF
TRBV4-3,TRBJ1-1,CASSQAPNTEAFF
TRBV6-2/TRBV6-3,TRBJ2-1,CASSRSGGAYNEQFF
TRBV4-2,TRBJ2-1,CASSQDGLAGRGEQFF
TRBV20-1,TRBJ1-1,CSARDILGTEAFF
TRBV28,TRBJ2-7,CASSFGVFEQYF
TRBV28,TRBJ2-7,CAGPQWLGLAGHYEQYF
TRBV11-2,TRBJ2-3,CASSSVRADTQYF
TRBV7-8,TRBJ2-3,CASSLAVNRLFDTQYF
TRBV12-3/TRBV12-4,TRBJ2-1,CASSFREGREDEQFF
TRBV5-1,TRBJ2-1,CASSPGRLAGGPVLEQFF
TRBV7-3,TRBJ2-1,CASSFGQGQYNEQFF
TRBV19,TRBJ1-1,CASSHLRYTEAFF
TRBV15,TRBJ2-3,CATSRKGLADADTQYF
TRBV5-4,TRBJ2-5,CASSLQVGEETQYF
TRBV19,TRBJ1-1,CASSIASIMNTEAFF
TRBV20-1,TRBJ2-3,CSAYASLPVRDTQYF
TRBV28,TRBJ2-7,CASSQGQFSSYEQYF
TRBV9,TRBJ2-1,CASSPTSGPDEQFF
TRBV19,TRBJ2-7,CASSISGPSYEQYF
TRBV20-1,TRBJ2-2,CSARDPHRENTGELFF
TRBV29-1,TRBJ2-7,CSVEDLQPTYEQYF
TRBV11-3,TRBJ2-1,CASSFGVNEQFF
TRBV19,TRBJ1-5,CASSHPGGYNQPQHF
TRBV6-1,TRBJ2-7,CASSPGLAGVLDEQYF
TRBV12-3/TRBV12-4,TRBJ2-1,CASSLRLAGAGSYNEQFF
TRBV11-1,TRBJ2-6,CASSLTTAGGPSGANVLTF
TRBV19,TRBJ1-5,CASSMAGGRVSNQPQHF